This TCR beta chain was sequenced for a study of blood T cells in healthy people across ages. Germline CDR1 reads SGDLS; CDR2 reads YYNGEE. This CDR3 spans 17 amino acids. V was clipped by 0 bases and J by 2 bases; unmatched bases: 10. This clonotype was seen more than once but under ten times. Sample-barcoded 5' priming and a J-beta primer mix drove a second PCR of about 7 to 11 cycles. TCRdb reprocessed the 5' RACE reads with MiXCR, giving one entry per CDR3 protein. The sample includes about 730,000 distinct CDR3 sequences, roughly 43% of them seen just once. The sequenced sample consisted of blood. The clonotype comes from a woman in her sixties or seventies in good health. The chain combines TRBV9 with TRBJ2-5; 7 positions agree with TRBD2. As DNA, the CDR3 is TGTGCCAGCAGCGTAGGGGGAGGGGCCAGTGTACAAGAGACCCAGTACTTC. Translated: CASSVGGGASVQETQYF.